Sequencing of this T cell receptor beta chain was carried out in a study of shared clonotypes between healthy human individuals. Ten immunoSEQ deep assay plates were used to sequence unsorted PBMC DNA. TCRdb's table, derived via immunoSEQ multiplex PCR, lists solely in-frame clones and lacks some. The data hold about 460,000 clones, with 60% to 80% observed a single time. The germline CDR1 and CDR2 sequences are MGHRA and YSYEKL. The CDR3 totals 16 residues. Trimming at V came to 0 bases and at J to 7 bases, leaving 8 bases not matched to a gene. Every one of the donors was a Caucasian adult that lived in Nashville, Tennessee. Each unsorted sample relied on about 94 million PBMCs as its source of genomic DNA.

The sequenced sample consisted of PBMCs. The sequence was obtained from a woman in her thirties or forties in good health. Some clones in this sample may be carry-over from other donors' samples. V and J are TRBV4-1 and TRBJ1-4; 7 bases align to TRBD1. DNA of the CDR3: TGCGCCAGCAGCCAAGATCCGACAGGGAAGGGTGAAAAACTGTTTTTT. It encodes CASSQDPTGKGEKLFF.